The next 5 T cell receptor beta chains were all read from a single sample in a study of shared clonotypes between healthy human individuals. TCRdb keeps only in-frame clones here, not all; method: immunoSEQ multiplex PCR. The sample has about 1.9 million clones, about 93% seen once. Naive CD8 cells were CD45RO-negative, positively selected for CCR7, excluding terminally differentiated effector memory CD45RA+ cells. Sequenced sample: naive CD8+ T cells from PBMCs. These receptors originate from a man younger than 35 in good health. Some clones in this sample may be carry-over from other donors' samples.

The chain links TRBV2 to TRBJ2-2; D gene uncertain. The V gene's germline CDR1 is SNHLY and CDR2 FYNNEI. This CDR3 spans 14 amino acids. Trimming stripped 8 bases from V and 0 bases from J, with 10 bases between. CDR3 region: CASLDDPNTGELFF. CDR3 DNA sequence: TGTGCCAGCCTAGACGACCCGAACACCGGGGAGCTGTTTTTT.

J is TRBJ1-2 and V is TRBV4-3; D gene unclear. In germline, CDR1 is LGHNA, CDR2 YSLEER. The CDR3 has 15 residues. Trimming shortened V by 3 bases and J by 6 bases, and 17 bases separated the two germline ends. The CDR3 reads CASSQNIDRSHGYTF. The CDR3 DNA reads as TGCGCCAGCAGCCAGAATATTGATCGGTCCCATGGCTACACCTTC.

This chain links TRBV7-3 with TRBJ2-3; 9 bases line up with TRBD2. This CDR3 is built from 16 residues. Germline V gene lookup returns CDR1 SGHTA and CDR2 FQGTGA. The V and J ends lost 5 bases and 4 bases, in that order; junction bases with no gene match: 10. CDR3 sequence (DNA): TGTGCCAGCAGCCGGTTGGGTAGCGGGAGCGCAGATACGCAGTATTTT. It is translated as CASSRLGSGSADTQYF.

This clone was picked up one time. The J gene is TRBJ2-2, the V gene TRBV2; D call uncertain. V gave up 6 bases and J gave up 4 bases, with 24 bases separating them. There are 18 residues in the CDR3. Germline loops: CDR1 SNHLY, CDR2 FYNNEI. Here the CDR3 DNA reads TGTGCCAGCAGCGGGTGGGATTCCCGCTCCCTCTCCACCGGGGAGCTGTTTTTT. Its translation is CASSGWDSRSLSTGELFF.

The chain combines TRBV9 with TRBJ2-7, with 11 bases identical to TRBD2. The CDR3 totals 12 residues. In germline, CDR1 is SGDLS, CDR2 YYNGEE. V dropped 4 bases and J dropped 7; count of bases not matched to a gene: 1. The CDR3 DNA follows: TGTGCCAGCAGCAGACTAGCGGGAGAGCAGTACTTC. It codes for CASSRLAGEQYF. Looking up the rest from reference TRBV9 and TRBJ2-7 gives the full variable domain: DSGVTQTPKHLITATGQRVTLRCSPRSGDLSVYWYQQSLDQGLQFLIQYYNGEERAKGNILERFSAQQFPDLHSELNLSSLELGDSALYFCASSRLAGEQYFGPGTRLTVT.